What follows describes a single TCR beta chain. Antigen: not known. These data come from a study of CD8+ T cells in alopecia areata. The overall study: Tofacitinib therapy took 6 to 18 months; 6 months off drug came after.

Following extraction, RNA underwent reverse transcription to cDNA, which served as the sequencing template. TCRdb's copy holds only in-frame clones and misses some; the assay was immunoSEQ multiplex PCR. Counted here are approximately 200,000 clones, more than 55% occurring once; the ten biggest clones make up less than 4%. Treatment specified: oral pan-JAK inhibitor, 5-10 mg twice daily. Both peripheral blood and punch biopsies of lesional scalp skin were obtained from patients who had alopecia areata. Broader study findings: Especially in alopecia totalis/universalis, lesional scalp showed greater clonality than normal scalp did. Administration of tofacitinib significantly diminished scalp clonality and expanded CD8+ clones within the top 100.

This CDR3 has 13 amino acids. The germline CDR1 and CDR2 sequences are SGHVS and FQNEAQ. The V segment lost 3 bases and the J segment 7 bases; nucleotides outside the gene matches: 4. Sequenced here: CD4+ T cells sorted from blood, sampled at week 4, from a patient treated with tofacitinib. This receptor was identified in a human donor with alopecia areata. This rearrangement joins TRBV7-8 to TRBJ1-2; 8 nucleotides line up with TRBD1. The CDR3 is CASSLQGASGYTF. DNA of the CDR3: TGTGCCAGCAGCTTGCAGGGGGCCTCTGGCTACACCTTC. Full variable domain (rest looked up from reference TRBV7-8 and TRBJ1-2): GAGVSQSPRYKVAKRGQDVALRCDPISGHVSLFWYQQALGQGPEFLTYFQNEAQLDKSGLPSDRFFAERPEGSVSTLKIQRTQQEDSAVYLCASSLQGASGYTFGSGTRLTVV.